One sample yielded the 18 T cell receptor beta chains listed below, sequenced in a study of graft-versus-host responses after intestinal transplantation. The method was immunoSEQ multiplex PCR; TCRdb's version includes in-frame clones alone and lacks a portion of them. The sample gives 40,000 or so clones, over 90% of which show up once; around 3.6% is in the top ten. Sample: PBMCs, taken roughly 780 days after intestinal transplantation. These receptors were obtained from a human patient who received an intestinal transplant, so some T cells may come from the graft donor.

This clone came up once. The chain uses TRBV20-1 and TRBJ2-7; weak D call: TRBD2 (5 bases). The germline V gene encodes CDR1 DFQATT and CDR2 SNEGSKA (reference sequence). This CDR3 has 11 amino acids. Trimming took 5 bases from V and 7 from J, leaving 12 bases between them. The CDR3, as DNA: TGCAGTGCTGGGAGCCCCTTTGAGCAGTACTTC. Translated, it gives CSAGSPFEQYF.

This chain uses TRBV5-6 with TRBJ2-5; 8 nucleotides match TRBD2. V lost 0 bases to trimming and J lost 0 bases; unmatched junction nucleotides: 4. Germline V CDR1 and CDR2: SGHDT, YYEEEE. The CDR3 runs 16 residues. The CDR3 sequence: CASSLVGGRYQETQYF. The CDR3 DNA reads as TGTGCCAGCAGCTTGGTTGGCGGGAGGTACCAAGAGACCCAGTACTTC.

CDR3 region: CASSYRSGGTDTQYF. For the CDR3, the DNA is TGTGCCAGCAGTTATCGTAGCGGGGGCACAGATACGCAGTATTTT. The V call is TRBV6-5, the J call TRBJ2-3, with 8 bases that match TRBD2. Trimming at V came to 3 bases and at J to 1 base, leaving 3 bases not matched to a gene. The CDR3 runs to 15 residues. CDR1 is MNHEY and CDR2 is SVGAGI in the germline V gene.

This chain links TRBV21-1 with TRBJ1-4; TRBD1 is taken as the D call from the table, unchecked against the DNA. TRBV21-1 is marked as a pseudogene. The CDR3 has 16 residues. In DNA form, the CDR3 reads TGTGCCAGCAGCAAAGACCACAGGGACACTGATGAAAAACTGTTTTTT. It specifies CASSKDHRDTDEKLFF.

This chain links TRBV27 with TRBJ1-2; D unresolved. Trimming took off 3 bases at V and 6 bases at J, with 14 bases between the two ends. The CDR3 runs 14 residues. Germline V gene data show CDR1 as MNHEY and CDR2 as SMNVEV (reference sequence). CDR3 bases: TGTGCCAGCAGTTTCTTGGACGGGCGACATGGCTACACCTTC. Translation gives CASSFLDGRHGYTF.

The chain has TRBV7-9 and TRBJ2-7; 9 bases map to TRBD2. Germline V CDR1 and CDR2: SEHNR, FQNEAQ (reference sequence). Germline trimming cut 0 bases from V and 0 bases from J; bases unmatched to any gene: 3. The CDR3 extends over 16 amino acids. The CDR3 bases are TGTGCCAGCAGCTTAGCGGGACTAGCAGACTCCTACGAGCAGTACTTC. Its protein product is CASSLAGLADSYEQYF. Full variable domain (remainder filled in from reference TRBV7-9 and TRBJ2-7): DTGVSQNPRHKITKRGQNVTFRCDPISEHNRLYWYRQTLGQGPEFLTYFQNEAQLEKSRLLSDRFSAERPKGSFSTLEIQRTEQGDSAMYLCASSLAGLADSYEQYFGPGTRLTVT.

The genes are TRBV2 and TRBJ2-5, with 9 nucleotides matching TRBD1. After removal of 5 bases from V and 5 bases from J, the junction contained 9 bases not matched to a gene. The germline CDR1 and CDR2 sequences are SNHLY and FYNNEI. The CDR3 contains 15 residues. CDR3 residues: CASSTIQGAWETQYF. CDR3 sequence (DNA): TGTGCCAGCAGTACTATACAGGGGGCGTGGGAGACCCAGTACTTC.

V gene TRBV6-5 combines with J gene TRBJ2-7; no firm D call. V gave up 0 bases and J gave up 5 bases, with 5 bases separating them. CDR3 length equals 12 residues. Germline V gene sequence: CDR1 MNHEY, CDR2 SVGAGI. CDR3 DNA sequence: TGTGCCAGCAGTTACTCGAGGCACGAGCAGTACTTC. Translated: CASSYSRHEQYF.

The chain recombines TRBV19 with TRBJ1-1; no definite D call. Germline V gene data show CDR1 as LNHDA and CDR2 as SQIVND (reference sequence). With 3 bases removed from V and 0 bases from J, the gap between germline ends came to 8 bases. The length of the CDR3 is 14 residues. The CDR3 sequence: CASSIGVMNTEAFF. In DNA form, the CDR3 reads TGTGCCAGTAGTATCGGCGTCATGAACACTGAAGCTTTCTTT.

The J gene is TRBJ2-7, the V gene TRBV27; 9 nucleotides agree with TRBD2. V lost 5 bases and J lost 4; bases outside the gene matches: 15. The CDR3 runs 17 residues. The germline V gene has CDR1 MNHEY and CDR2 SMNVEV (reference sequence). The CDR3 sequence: CASSPTPWLAGRYEQYF. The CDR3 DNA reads TGTGCCAGCAGTCCCACCCCCTGGCTAGCGGGGAGATACGAGCAGTACTTC.

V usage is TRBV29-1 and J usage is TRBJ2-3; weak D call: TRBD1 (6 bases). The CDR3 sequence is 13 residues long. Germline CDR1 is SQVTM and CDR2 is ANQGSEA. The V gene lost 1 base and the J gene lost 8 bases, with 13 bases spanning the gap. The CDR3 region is CSVEVVDRGTQYF. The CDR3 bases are TGCAGCGTTGAAGTGGTGGACAGAGGTACGCAGTATTTT.

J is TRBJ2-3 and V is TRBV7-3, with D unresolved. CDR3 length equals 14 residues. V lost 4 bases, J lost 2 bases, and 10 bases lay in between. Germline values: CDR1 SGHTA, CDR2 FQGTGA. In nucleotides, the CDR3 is TGTGCCAGCAGCTCCAGCTCGAACACAGATACGCAGTATTTT. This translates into CASSSSSNTDTQYF.

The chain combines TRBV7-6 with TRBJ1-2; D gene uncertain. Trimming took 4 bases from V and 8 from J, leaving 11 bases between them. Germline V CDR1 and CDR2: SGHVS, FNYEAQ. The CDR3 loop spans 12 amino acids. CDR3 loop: CASSYTNGGYTF. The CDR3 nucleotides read TGTGCCAGCAGCTATACGAATGGAGGCTACACCTTC.

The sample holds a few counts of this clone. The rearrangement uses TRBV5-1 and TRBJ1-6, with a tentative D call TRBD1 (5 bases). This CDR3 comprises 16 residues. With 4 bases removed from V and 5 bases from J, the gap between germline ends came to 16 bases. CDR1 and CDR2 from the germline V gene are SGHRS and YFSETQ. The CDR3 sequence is CASSPLAGKDNSPLHF. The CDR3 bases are TGCGCCAGCAGCCCGCTGGCAGGGAAGGATAATTCACCCCTCCACTTT.

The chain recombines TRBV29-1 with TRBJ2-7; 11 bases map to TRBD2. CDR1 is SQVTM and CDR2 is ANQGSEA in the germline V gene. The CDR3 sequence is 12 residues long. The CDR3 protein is CVGTSGAYEQYF. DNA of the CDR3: TGCGTCGGGACTAGCGGAGCCTACGAGCAGTACTTC.

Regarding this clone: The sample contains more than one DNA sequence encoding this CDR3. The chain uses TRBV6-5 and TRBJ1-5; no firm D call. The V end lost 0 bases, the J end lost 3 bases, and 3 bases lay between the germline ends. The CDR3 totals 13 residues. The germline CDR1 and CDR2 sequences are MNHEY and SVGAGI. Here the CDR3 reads CASSYSPNQPQHF. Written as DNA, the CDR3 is TGTGCCAGCAGTTACTCTCCCAATCAGCCCCAGCATTTT.

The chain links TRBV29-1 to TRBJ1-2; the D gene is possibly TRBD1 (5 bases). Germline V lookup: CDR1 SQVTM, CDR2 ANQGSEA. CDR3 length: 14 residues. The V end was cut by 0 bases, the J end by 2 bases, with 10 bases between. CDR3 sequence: CSVEDQGRNYGYTF. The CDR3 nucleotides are TGCAGCGTTGAAGATCAGGGACGGAACTATGGCTACACCTTC.

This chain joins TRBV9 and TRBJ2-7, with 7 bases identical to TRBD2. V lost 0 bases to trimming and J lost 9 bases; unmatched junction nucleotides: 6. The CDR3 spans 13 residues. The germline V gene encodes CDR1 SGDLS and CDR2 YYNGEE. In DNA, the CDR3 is TGTGCCAGCAGCGTAGACGGGGGGTCAGGGCAGTACTTC. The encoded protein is CASSVDGGSGQYF.